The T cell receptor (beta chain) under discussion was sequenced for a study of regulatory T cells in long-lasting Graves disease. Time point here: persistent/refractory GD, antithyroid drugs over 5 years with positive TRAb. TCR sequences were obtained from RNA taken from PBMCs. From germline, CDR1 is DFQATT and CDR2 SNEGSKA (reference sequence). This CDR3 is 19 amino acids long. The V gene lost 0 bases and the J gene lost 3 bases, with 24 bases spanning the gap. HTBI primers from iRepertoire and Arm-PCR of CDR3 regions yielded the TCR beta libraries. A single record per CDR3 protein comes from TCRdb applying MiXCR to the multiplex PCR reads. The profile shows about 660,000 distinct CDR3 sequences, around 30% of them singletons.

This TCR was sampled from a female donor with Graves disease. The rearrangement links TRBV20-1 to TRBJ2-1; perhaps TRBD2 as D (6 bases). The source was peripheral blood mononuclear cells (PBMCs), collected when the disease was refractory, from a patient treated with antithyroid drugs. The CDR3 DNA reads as TGCAGTGCTAGAGATCTCCAGCGGGTGGGCCCATCTTACTACAATGAGCAGTTCTTC. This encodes CSARDLQRVGPSYYNEQFF.